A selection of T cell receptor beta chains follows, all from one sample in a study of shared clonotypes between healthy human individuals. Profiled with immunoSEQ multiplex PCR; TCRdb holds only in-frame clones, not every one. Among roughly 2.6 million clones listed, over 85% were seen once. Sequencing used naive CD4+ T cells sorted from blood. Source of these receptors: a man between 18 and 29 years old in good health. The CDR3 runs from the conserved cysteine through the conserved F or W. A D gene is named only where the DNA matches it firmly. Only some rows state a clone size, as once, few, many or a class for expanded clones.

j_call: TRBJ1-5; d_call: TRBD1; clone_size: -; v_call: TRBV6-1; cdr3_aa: CASVDRNQPQHF; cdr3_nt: TGTGCCAGCGTGGACAGGAATCAGCCCCAGCATTTT
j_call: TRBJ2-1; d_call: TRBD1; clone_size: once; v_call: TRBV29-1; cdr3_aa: CSVADRDSYNEQFF; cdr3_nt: TGCAGCGTCGCGGACCGGGACAGTTACAATGAGCAGTTCTTC
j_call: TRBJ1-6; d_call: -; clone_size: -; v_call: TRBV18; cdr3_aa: CASSPNFNNSPLHF; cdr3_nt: TGTGCCAGCTCACCAAACTTTAATAATTCACCCCTCCACTTT
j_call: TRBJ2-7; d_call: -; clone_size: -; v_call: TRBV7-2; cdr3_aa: CASSWSGSYEQYF; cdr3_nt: TGTGCCAGCAGCTGGTCCGGCTCCTACGAGCAGTACTTC
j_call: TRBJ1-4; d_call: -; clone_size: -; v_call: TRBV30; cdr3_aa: CAWSGGGNEKLFF; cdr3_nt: TGTGCCTGGAGTGGTGGGGGGAATGAAAAACTGTTTTTT
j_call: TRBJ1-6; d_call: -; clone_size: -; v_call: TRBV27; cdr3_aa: CASSPMRSSPLHF; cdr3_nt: TGTGCCAGCAGTCCCATGCGCTCTTCACCCCTCCACTTT
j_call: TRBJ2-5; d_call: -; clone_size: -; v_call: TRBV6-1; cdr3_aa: CASSEFTGPQETQYF; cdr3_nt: TGTGCCAGCAGTGAATTTACAGGGCCACAGGAGACCCAGTACTTC
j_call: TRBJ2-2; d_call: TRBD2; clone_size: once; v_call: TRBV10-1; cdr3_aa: CASSEGGRSTGELFF; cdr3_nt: TGCGCCAGCAGTGAGGGCGGGAGAAGTACCGGGGAGCTGTTTTTT
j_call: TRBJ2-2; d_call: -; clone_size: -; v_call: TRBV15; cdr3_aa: CATSRGGTPGELFF; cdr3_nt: TGTGCCACCAGCAGGGGAGGTACACCCGGGGAGCTGTTTTTT
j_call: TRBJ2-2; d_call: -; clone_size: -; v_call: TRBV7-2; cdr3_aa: CASSLWGTGELFF; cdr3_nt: TGTGCCAGCAGCTTATGGGGCACCGGGGAGCTGTTTTTT
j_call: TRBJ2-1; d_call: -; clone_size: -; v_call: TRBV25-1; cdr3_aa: CASSDNPGGGSSYNEQFF; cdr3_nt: TGTGCCAGCAGTGACAATCCCGGTGGGGGTAGCTCCTACAATGAGCAGTTCTTC
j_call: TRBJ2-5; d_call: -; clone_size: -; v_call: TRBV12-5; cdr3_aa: CASGWPAGGQETQYF; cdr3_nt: TGTGCTAGTGGGTGGCCAGCGGGTGGCCAAGAGACCCAGTACTTC
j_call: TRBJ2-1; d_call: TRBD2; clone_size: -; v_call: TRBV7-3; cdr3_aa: CASSLLRGGINEQFF; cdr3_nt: TGTGCCAGCAGCTTACTGCGGGGGGGCATCAATGAGCAGTTCTTC
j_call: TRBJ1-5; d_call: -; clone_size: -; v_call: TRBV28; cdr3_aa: CASNSGGVIQPQHF; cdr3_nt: TGTGCCAGCAACTCGGGAGGGGTAATCCAGCCCCAGCATTTT
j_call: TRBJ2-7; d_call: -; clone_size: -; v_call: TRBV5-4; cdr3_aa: CASSLAAGSYEQYF; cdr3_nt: TGTGCCAGCAGCTTGGCGGCAGGTTCCTACGAGCAGTACTTC
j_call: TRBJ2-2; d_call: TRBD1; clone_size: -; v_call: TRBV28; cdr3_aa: CASWTGNTGELFF; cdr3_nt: TGTGCCAGTTGGACAGGGAACACCGGGGAGCTGTTTTTT
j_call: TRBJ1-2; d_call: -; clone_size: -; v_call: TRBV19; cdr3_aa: CASRRTSVSYGYTF; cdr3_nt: TGTGCCAGTAGGAGGACCTCCGTTAGCTATGGCTACACCTTC
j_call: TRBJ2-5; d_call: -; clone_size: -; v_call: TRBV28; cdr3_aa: CASSRTAQETQYF; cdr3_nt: TGTGCCAGCAGTCGGACAGCCCAAGAGACCCAGTACTTC
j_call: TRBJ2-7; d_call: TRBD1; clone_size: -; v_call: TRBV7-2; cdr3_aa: CASSLSGTGQRYEQYF; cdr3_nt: TGTGCCAGCAGCTTATCCGGGACAGGGCAGAGATACGAGCAGTACTTC
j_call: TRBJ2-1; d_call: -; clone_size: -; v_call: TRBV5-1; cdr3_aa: CASSLDPGNSYEQFF; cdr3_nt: TGCGCCAGCAGCTTGGACCCCGGGAATAGCTATGAGCAGTTCTTC
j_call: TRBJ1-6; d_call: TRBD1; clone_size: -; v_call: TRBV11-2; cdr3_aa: CASSQTGNNSPLHF; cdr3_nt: TGTGCCAGCAGCCAGACAGGGAACAATTCACCCCTCCACTTT
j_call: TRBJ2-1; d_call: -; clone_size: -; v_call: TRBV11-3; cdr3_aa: CASGERNNEQFF; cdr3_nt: TGTGCCAGCGGGGAGAGAAACAATGAGCAGTTCTTC
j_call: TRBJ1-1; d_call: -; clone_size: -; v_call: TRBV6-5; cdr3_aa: CASSYDGGTGFTEAFF; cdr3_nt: TGTGCCAGCAGTTACGATGGTGGAACAGGATTCACTGAAGCTTTCTTT